These 20 T cell receptor beta chains were sequenced from one sample in a study of CD8+CD57+ T cells in acquired aplastic anemia. Profiling of TCR beta VDJ combinations and CDR3 sequences used genomic DNA as template. One entry per CDR3 protein results from TCRdb running MiXCR on the reads. The table shows a few hundred thousand distinct CDR3 sequences, with around 30% occurring only once. Sequencing was done on patients that had shown CD8+CD57+ cell expansion by flow cytometry. The sample consisted of sorted CD4+, CD8+, or CD8+CD57+ T cells (not recorded which) from PBMCs. All receptors come from a human donor with aplastic anemia.

The rearrangement links TRBV7-6 to TRBJ1-1; no reliable D call. This CDR3 spans 15 amino acids. The V end lost 5 bases, the J end lost 8 bases, and 21 bases lay between the germline ends. CDR1 SGHVS and CDR2 FNYEAQ come from the germline V gene. The CDR3 coding sequence is TGTGCCAGCAGCCAAGAGACACCGCTTCACCCCGAAGCTTTCTTT. It specifies CASSQETPLHPEAFF.

This clonotype was seen a handful of times. The rearrangement links TRBV25-1 to TRBJ1-3; D is ambiguous. The CDR3 sequence is 17 residues long. Germline CDR1 is MGHDK and CDR2 is SYGVNS. The V and J ends lost 6 bases and 0 bases respectively, with 18 bases between them. The CDR3 DNA follows: TGTGCCAGCAGCTTAGCCCGGGCAGCGCTCTCTGGAAACACCATATATTTT. It encodes CASSLARAALSGNTIYF.

This chain joins TRBV15 and TRBJ2-7; 7 nucleotides line up with TRBD2. Trimming cost V 3 bases and J 5 bases; bases outside gene matches: 10. Germline values: CDR1 LNHNV, CDR2 YYDKDF (reference sequence). The CDR3 consists of 15 residues. The CDR3 DNA sequence: TGTGCCACCAGCAGCTTGGGCGGGAGACTCAACGAGCAGTACTTC. It codes for CATSSLGGRLNEQYF. Full variable domain (rest looked up from reference TRBV15 and TRBJ2-7): DAMVIQNPRYQVTQFGKPVTLSCSQTLNHNVMYWYQQKSSQAPKLLFHYYDKDFNNEADTPDNFQSRRPNTSFCFLDIRSPGLGDTAMYLCATSSLGGRLNEQYFGPGTRLTVT.

This clonotype was found many times. V usage is TRBV7-9 and J usage is TRBJ2-4; 8 nucleotides match TRBD1. Germline-derived CDR1 and CDR2 are SEHNR and FQNEAQ (reference sequence). This CDR3 is 13 amino acids long. The J segment lost 6 bases and the V segment lost 5 bases, leaving 3 bases of the junction unmatched. Here the CDR3 DNA reads TGTGCCAGCAGCCCCGGGACAGGAAACATTCAGTACTTC. Protein product: CASSPGTGNIQYF.

This clonotype turned up a few times. The chain is built from TRBV4-1 and TRBJ2-5; 7 bases are shared with TRBD2. J lost 4 bases, V lost 8 bases, and 7 bases had no gene match. CDR3 length: 13 amino acids. The germline CDR1 and CDR2 sequences are MGHRA and YSYEKL. CDR3 coding DNA: TGCGCCAGCTCAGGAGGGGAGGGAGAGACCCAGTACTTC. This translates into CASSGGEGETQYF.

The V gene is TRBV25-1, the J gene TRBJ1-2; TRBD1 matches at 7 bases. V shed 5 bases and J 5 bases; nucleotides not matched to a gene: 14. Germline values: CDR1 MGHDK, CDR2 SYGVNS. CDR3 length: 16 amino acids. This CDR3 is CASSTPGTEDPYGYTF. CDR3 bases: TGTGCCAGCAGTACCCCCGGGACAGAGGACCCGTATGGCTACACCTTC.

For this clonotype: At one end the junction does not follow the germline gene, possibly because of a read error. The V and J genes are TRBV10-3 and TRBJ2-5; 7 bases map to TRBD1. In germline, CDR1 is ENHRY, CDR2 SYGVKD. This CDR3 contains 13 residues. CDR3 residues: CASSLGQPKTQYF. CDR3 nucleotide sequence: TGTGCCAGCAGTTTGGGACAGCCAAAGACCCAGTACTTC.

The genes are TRBV7-3 and TRBJ1-5; D may be TRBD1 (5 bases). This CDR3 is 13 amino acids long. Trimming took 4 bases from V and 11 from J, leaving 15 bases between them. Germline assignment: CDR1 SGHTA and CDR2 FQGTGA. CDR3 loop: CASSWGPSEAQHF. The CDR3 nucleotides are TGTGCCAGCAGCTGGGGACCGAGCGAGGCCCAGCATTTT.

This clonotype was recorded a few times. The V and J genes are TRBV6-1 and TRBJ1-2, with 7 positions matching TRBD1. The CDR3 loop spans 19 amino acids. Germline CDR1 is MNHNS and CDR2 is SASEGT. V dropped 3 bases and J dropped 3; count of bases not matched to a gene: 19. CDR3 in DNA: TGTGCCAGCAGTGAGCGCGCGTCGGCAGGGGGGCTTCTCGACTATGGCTACACCTTC. This translates into CASSERASAGGLLDYGYTF.

This clonotype was seen at least ten times. The chain links TRBV7-2 to TRBJ1-2; a possible D gene is TRBD1 (5 bases). The germline V gene encodes CDR1 SGHTA and CDR2 FQGNSA. V dropped 5 bases and J dropped 5 bases, with 12 bases sitting between them. CDR3 length equals 13 residues. CDR3 region: CASSGATGYGYTF. CDR3 in DNA: TGTGCCAGCAGCGGAGCAACAGGTTATGGCTACACCTTC.

The V call is TRBV11-1, the J call TRBJ1-5; D is possibly TRBD1 (5 bases). The CDR3 contains 19 residues. The germline CDR1 and CDR2 sequences are SGHAT and FQDESV (reference sequence). The V end was cut by 1 base, the J end by 6 bases, with 25 bases between. The DNA for the CDR3 is TGTGCCAGCAGCTTAGTCCAGACACTAGAAGACAGCCGGGGTCAGCCCCAGCATTTT. It specifies CASSLVQTLEDSRGQPQHF.

In nucleotides, the CDR3 is TGTGCCAGCAGGGAACTAGCGGGCTCTACGCAGTATTTT. Protein product: CASRELAGSTQYF. This rearrangement joins TRBV12-3 or TRBV12-4 to TRBJ2-3; 9 nucleotides line up with TRBD2. Losses at the gene ends were 6 bases for V and 8 bases for J; bases not matched to a gene: 6. The CDR3 runs to 13 residues.

This clonotype has at least ten counts. V and J are TRBV10-3 and TRBJ1-1; no firm D call. The CDR3 extends over 18 amino acids. Per the germline V gene, CDR1 is ENHRY and CDR2 is SYGVKD. V lost 6 bases, J lost 1 base, and 24 bases lay in between. CDR3 sequence (DNA): TGTGCCATCAGGATGCAGATAGGGCTCGCTGAACCGAACACTGAAGCTTTCTTT. This gives the protein CAIRMQIGLAEPNTEAFF.

The gene calls are TRBV25-1 and TRBJ1-3; 9 nucleotides line up with TRBD1. CDR1 and CDR2 (germline): MGHDK, SYGVNS. The CDR3 length is 15 residues. The V segment lost 2 bases and the J segment 3 bases; nucleotides outside the gene matches: 2. CDR3 DNA: TGTGCCAGCAGTGAAGCGACAGGGGGTGGAAACACCATATATTTT. This codes for CASSEATGGGNTIYF.

Regarding this clonotype: No DNA is shown, since the ends of the CDR3 on it are uncertain; the CDR3 is the one TCRdb lists. This sequence joins TRBV29-1 and TRBJ2-7; the table's D gene call, TRBD2, was not cross checked with the DNA. The CDR3 is 11 amino acids in total, end residues counted. Germline assignment: CDR1 SQVTM and CDR2 ANQGSEA. This chain's CDR3 is CSVASGTEQCF.

A remark on this clonotype: This may be a read error: a much more frequent sequence differs by one nucleotide. V and J are TRBV19 and TRBJ1-1, with a weak D call TRBD1 (5 bases). Per the germline V gene, CDR1 is LNHDA and CDR2 is SQIVND (reference sequence). There are 13 residues in the CDR3. This CDR3 reads CAAGGALNTEALF. DNA for the CDR3: TGTGCCGCCGGAGGGGCCCTGAACACTGAAGCTCTCTTT.

The J gene is TRBJ2-2, the V gene TRBV18, with D maybe TRBD1 (6 bases). The CDR3 is 14 amino acids. The germline gives CDR1 KGHSH, CDR2 LQKENI. Trimming removed 3 bases from V and 5 bases from J, with 10 bases in between. The CDR3 DNA sequence: TGTGCCAGCTCACCGAATCAGGGGACCGGGGAGCTGTTTTTT. As protein: CASSPNQGTGELFF.

The V and J genes are TRBV20-1 and TRBJ1-1, with a tentative D call TRBD1 (5 bases). This CDR3 spans 15 amino acids. CDR1 DFQATT and CDR2 SNEGSKA come from the germline V gene (reference sequence). Trimming removed 2 bases from V and 4 bases from J, with 17 bases in between. CDR3 amino acids: CSARTRAGTATEAFF. The DNA for the CDR3 is TGCAGTGCTAGAACTAGGGCCGGGACTGCCACTGAAGCTTTCTTT.

The chain uses TRBV12-3 or TRBV12-4 and TRBJ2-5; 9 positions agree with TRBD2. After removal of 6 bases from V and 4 bases from J, the junction contained 9 bases not matched to a gene. The CDR3 covers 15 residues. The CDR3 sequence: CASSYSSGTGETQYF. CDR3 coding DNA: TGTGCCAGCAGCTATTCTAGCGGGACGGGAGAGACCCAGTACTTC.

Only a few counts were recorded for this clonotype. This sequence joins TRBV29-1 and TRBJ2-1, with D possibly matching TRBD1 (6 bases). CDR1 and CDR2 from the germline V gene are SQVTM and ANQGSEA. V lost 6 bases to trimming and J lost 5 bases, with 11 bases between them. This CDR3 is built from 12 residues. CDR3 coding DNA: TGCAGCGTAGCTACAGGGAACAATGAGCAGTTCTTC. It specifies CSVATGNNEQFF.